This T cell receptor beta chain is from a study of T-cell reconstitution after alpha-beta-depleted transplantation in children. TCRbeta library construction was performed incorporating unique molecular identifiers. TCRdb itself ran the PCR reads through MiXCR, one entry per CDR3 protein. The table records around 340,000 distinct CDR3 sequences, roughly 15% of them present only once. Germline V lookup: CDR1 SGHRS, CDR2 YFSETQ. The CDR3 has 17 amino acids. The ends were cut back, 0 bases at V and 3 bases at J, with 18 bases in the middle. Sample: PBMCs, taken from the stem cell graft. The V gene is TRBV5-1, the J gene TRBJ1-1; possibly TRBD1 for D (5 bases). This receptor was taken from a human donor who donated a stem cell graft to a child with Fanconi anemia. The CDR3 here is CASSLVGVGLSDTEAFF. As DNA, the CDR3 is TGCGCCAGCAGCTTGGTAGGGGTTGGGTTGTCGGACACTGAAGCTTTCTTT. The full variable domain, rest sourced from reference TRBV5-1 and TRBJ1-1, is KAGVTQTPRYLIKTRGQQVTLSCSPISGHRSVSWYQQTPGQGLQFLFEYFSETQRNKGNFPGRFSGRQFSNSRSEMNVSTLELGDSALYLCASSLVGVGLSDTEAFFGQGTRLTVV.